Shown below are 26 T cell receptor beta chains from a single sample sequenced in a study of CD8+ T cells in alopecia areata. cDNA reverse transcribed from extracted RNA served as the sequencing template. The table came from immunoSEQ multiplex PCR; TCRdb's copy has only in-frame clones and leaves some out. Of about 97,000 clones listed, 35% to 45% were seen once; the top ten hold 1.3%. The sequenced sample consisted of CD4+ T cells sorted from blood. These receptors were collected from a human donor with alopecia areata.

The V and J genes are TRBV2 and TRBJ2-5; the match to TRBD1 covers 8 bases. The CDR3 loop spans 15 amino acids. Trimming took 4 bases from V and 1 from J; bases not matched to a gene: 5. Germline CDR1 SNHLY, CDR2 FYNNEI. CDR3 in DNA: TGTGCCAGCAGTGGGGTCGGGACAGGCCAAGAGACCCAGTACTTC. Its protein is CASSGVGTGQETQYF.

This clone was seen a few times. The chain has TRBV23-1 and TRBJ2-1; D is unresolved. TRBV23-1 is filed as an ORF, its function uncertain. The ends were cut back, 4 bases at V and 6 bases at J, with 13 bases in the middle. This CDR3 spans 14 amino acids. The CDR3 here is CASSPRQVFNEQFF. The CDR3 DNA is TGCGCCAGCAGTCCTCGGCAGGTTTTCAATGAGCAGTTCTTC.

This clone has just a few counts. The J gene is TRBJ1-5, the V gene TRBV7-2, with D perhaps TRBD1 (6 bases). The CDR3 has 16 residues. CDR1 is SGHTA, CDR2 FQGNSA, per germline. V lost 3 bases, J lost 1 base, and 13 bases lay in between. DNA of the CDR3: TGTGCCAGCAGCTTCATCCCGGGACACAGCAATCAGCCCCAGCATTTT. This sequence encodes CASSFIPGHSNQPQHF.

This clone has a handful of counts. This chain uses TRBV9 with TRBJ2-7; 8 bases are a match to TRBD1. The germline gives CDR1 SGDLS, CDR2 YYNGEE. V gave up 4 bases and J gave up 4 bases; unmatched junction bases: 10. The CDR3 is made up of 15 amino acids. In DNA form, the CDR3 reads TGTGCCAGCAGCCCCGGACAGGGAAGGTTTTACGAGCAGTACTTC. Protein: CASSPGQGRFYEQYF.

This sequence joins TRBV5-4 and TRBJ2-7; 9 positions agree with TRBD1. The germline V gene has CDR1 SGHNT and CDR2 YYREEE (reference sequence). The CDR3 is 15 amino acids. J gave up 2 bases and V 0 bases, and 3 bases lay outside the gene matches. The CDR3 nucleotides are TGTGCCAGCAGCTTGGGGAACAGGGGGCCCTACGAGCAGTACTTC. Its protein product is CASSLGNRGPYEQYF.

Here the CDR3 DNA reads TGTGCCAGCAGCCTCAGAGGGGGGGCGGGCACTGAAGCTTTCTTT. Residues: CASSLRGGAGTEAFF. V usage is TRBV7-9 and J usage is TRBJ1-1; TRBD1 is a possible D gene (6 bases). Germline V gene lookup returns CDR1 SEHNR and CDR2 FQNEAQ (reference sequence). The length of the CDR3 is 15 residues. V was cut by 5 bases and J by 4 bases, with 17 bases left in between.

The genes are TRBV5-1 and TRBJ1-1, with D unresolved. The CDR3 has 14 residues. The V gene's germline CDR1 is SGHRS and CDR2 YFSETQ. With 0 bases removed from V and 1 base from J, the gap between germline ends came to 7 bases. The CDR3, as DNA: TGCGCCAGCAGCTTGGGTGCTCGGAACACTGAAGCTTTCTTT. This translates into CASSLGARNTEAFF. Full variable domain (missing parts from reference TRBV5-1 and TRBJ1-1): KAGVTQTPRYLIKTRGQQVTLSCSPISGHRSVSWYQQTPGQGLQFLFEYFSETQRNKGNFPGRFSGRQFSNSRSEMNVSTLELGDSALYLCASSLGARNTEAFFGQGTRLTVV.

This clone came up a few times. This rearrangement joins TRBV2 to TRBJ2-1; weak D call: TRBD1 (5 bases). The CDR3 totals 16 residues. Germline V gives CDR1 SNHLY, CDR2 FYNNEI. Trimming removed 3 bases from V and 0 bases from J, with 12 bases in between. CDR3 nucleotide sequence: TGTGCCAGCAGTGATTGGGGCATCCGCTCCTACAATGAGCAGTTCTTC. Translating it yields CASSDWGIRSYNEQFF.

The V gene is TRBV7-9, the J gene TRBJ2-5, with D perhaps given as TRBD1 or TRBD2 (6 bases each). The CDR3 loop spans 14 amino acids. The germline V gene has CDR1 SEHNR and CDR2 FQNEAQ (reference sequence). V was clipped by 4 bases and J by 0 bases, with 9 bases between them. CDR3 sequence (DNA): TGTGCCAGCAGCTATGGGGGGCACCAAGAGACCCAGTACTTC. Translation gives CASSYGGHQETQYF.

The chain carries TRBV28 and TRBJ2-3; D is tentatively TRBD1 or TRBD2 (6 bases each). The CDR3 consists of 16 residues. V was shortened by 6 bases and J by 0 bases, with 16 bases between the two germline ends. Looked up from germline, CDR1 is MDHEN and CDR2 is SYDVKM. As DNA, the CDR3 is TGTGCCAGCAGGGGTCTCACAGGGACTAGCACAGATACGCAGTATTTT. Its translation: CASRGLTGTSTDTQYF.

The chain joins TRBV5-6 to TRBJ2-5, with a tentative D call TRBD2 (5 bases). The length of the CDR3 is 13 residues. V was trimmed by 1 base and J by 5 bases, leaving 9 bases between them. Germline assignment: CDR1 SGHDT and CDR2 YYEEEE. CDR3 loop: CASSLTGGETQYF. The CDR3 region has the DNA TGTGCCAGCAGCTTGACGGGCGGGGAGACCCAGTACTTC.

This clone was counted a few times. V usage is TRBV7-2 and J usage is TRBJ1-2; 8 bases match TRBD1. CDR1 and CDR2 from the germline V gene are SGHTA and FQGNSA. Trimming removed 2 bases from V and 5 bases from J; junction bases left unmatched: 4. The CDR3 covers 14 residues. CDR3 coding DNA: TGTGCCAGCAGCTTAAGCCAGGGGGCGTATGGCTACACCTTC. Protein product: CASSLSQGAYGYTF.

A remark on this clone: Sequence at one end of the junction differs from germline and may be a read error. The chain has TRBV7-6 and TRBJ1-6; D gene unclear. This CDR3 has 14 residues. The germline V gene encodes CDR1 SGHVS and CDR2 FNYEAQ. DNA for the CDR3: TGTGCCAGCAGCTTAAGTCCCTACAATTCACCCCTCCACTTT. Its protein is CASSLSPYNSPLHF.

CDR3 loop: CASGRQGQPGELFF. DNA of the CDR3: TGTGCCAGCGGTAGACAGGGTCAGCCCGGGGAGCTGTTTTTT. The rearrangement joins TRBV25-1 to TRBJ2-2; 7 positions agree with TRBD1. The CDR3 has 14 residues. V shed 8 bases, J shed 6 bases, and the junction held 9 bases outside the gene matches. CDR1 is MGHDK, CDR2 SYGVNS, per germline. Full variable domain (missing parts from reference TRBV25-1 and TRBJ2-2): EADIYQTPRYLVIGTGKKITLECSQTMGHDKMYWYQQDPGMELHLIHYSYGVNSTEKGDLSSESTVSRIRTEHFPLTLESARPSHTSQYLCASGRQGQPGELFFGEGSRLTVL.

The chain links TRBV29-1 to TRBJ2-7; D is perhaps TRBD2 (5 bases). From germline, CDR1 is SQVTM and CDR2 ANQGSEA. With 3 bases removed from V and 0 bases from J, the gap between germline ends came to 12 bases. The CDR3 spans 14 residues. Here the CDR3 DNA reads TGCAGCGTTGATTTCACGGGGAGCTCCTACGAGCAGTACTTC. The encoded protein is CSVDFTGSSYEQYF.

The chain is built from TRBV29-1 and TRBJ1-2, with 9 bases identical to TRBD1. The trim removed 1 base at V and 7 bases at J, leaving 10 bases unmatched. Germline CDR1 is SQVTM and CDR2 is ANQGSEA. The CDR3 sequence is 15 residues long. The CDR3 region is CSVEAIYGTGSGYTF. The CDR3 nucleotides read TGCAGCGTTGAAGCTATTTATGGGACAGGGTCTGGCTACACCTTC.

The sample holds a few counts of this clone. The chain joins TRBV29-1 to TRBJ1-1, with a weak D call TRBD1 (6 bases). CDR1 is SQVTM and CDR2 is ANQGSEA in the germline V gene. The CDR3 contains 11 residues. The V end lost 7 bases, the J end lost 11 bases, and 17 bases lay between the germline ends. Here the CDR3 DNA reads TGCAGCGGCTACAGGGATGTCGTCGCTTTCTTT. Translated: CSGYRDVVAFF.

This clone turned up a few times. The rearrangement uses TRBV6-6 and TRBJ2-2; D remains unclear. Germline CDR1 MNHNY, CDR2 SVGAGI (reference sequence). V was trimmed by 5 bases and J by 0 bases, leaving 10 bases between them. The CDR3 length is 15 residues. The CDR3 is CASSQRSANTGELFF. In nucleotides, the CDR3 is TGTGCCAGCAGTCAACGAAGCGCGAACACCGGGGAGCTGTTTTTT.

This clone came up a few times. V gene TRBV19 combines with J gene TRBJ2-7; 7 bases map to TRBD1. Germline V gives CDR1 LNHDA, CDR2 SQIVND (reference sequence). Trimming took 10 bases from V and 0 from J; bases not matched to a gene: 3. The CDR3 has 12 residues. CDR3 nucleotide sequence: TGTGCCACCGGGACAGCCTCCTACGAGCAGTACTTC. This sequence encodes CATGTASYEQYF.

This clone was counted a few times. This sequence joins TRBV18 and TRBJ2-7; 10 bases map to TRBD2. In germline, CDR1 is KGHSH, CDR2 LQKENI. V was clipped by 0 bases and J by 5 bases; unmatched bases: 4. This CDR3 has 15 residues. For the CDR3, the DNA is TGTGCCAGCTCACCACCGGCTAGCGGGAGTAACGAGCAGTACTTC. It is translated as CASSPPASGSNEQYF.

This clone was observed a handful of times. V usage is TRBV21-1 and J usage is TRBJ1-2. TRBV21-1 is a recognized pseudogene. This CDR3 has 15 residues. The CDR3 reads CASSKGGGFDYGYTF. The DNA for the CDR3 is TGTGCCAGCAGCAAAGGTGGAGGTTTCGACTATGGCTACACCTTC.

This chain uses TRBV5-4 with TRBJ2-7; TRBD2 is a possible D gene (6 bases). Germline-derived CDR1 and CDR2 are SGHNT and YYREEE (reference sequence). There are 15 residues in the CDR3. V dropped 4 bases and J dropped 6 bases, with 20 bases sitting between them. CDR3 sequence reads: CASSPETSLWGEQYF. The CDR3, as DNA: TGTGCCAGCAGCCCCGAGACTAGTCTGTGGGGCGAGCAGTACTTC. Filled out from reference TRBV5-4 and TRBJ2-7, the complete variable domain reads ETGVTQSPTHLIKTRGQQVTLRCSSQSGHNTVSWYQQALGQGPQFIFQYYREEENGRGNFPPRFSGLQFPNYSSELNVNALELDDSALYLCASSPETSLWGEQYFGPGTRLTVT.

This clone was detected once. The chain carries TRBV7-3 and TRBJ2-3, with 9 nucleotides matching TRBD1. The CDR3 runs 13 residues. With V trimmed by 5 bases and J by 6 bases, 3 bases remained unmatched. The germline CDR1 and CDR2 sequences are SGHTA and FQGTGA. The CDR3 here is CASSVTGGDTQYF. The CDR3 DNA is TGTGCCAGCAGCGTGACAGGGGGGGATACGCAGTATTTT.

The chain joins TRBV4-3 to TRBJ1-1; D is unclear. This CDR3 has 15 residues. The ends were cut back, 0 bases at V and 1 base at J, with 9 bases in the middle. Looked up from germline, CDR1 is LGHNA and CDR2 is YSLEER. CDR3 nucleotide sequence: TGCGCCAGCAGCCAAGACCTAGGAGGGAACACTGAAGCTTTCTTT. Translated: CASSQDLGGNTEAFF.

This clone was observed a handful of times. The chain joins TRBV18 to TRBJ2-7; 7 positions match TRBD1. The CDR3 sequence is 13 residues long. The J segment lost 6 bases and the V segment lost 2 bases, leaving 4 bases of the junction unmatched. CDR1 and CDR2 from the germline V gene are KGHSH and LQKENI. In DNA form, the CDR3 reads TGTGCCAGCTCACCAGACAGGGCCCGCGAGCAGTACTTC. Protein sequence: CASSPDRAREQYF.

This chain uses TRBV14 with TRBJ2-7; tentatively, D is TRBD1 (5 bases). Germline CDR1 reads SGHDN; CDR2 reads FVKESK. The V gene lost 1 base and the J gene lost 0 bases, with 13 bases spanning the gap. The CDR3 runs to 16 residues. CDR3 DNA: TGTGCCAGCAGCCAAGGACAGTGGCTGAGCTCCTACGAGCAGTACTTC. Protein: CASSQGQWLSSYEQYF.